This T cell receptor beta chain came from a study of blood T cell repertoires in COVID-19. Across the whole study: Sites across the United States, Italy and Spain contributed samples from acute and convalescent COVID-19. From T cells, B-cell-depleted T cells, or PBMCs came the material, which was cDNA or gDNA.

The CDR3 has 14 residues. The germline V gene encodes CDR1 SEHNR and CDR2 FQNEAQ (reference sequence). J lost 4 bases, V lost 5 bases, and 5 bases had no gene match. How the authors handled the data: Researchers report that nucleated cell counts were estimated from reference gene primer amplification. Generated by immunoSEQ multiplex PCR, the TCRdb table keeps only in-frame clones and is missing some. Clonal size and the V and J genes are those of that table, whereas D and trimming came from the DNA. The sample holds 80,000 to 95,000 clones; 80% to 85% are singletons and the top ten take 15% to 20%. The rearrangement joins TRBV7-9 to TRBJ2-3; 8 nucleotides line up with TRBD1. This TCR came from a woman older than 75 with active or convalescent COVID-19. Sequencing input: peripheral blood. The CDR3 loop is CASSPTGAPDTQYF. The CDR3 DNA reads TGTGCCAGCAGCCCGACAGGGGCTCCAGATACGCAGTATTTT.